The 11 T cell receptor beta chains below all came from one sample that was sequenced in a study of blood T cell repertoires in COVID-19. Libraries were prepared by immunoSEQ multiplex PCR; TCRdb keeps only in-frame clonotypes and omits some of them. There are 150,000 to 200,000 clones in the sample; approximately 78% occur only once, and approximately 15% lies in the top ten. Sequenced: PBMCs or T cells enriched from blood (not recorded which). The receptors come from a woman between 50 and 59 years old who had recovered from COVID-19.

The V gene is TRBV6-2 or TRBV6-3, the J gene TRBJ2-5; 7 bases map to TRBD1. CDR1 MNHEY and CDR2 SVGEGT come from the germline V gene. CDR3 length: 15 residues. J lost 7 bases, V lost 2 bases, and 10 bases had no gene match. This CDR3 reads CASSYPSGTDRTQYF. The DNA for the CDR3 is TGTGCCAGCAGTTACCCGTCCGGGACAGATCGGACCCAGTACTTC.

This clone has just a few counts. The chain links TRBV3-1 (or the pseudogene TRBV3-2) to TRBJ2-6; 8 bases are a match to TRBD2. CDR1 and CDR2 (germline): LGHDT, YNNKEL (reference sequence). CDR3 length: 16 amino acids. J gave up 4 bases and V 6 bases, and 8 bases lay outside the gene matches. CDR3 coding DNA: TGTGCCAGCAGTATTCACGGGGGGGCCGGGGCCAACGTCCTGACTTTC. Encoded protein: CASSIHGGAGANVLTF.

The chain uses TRBV7-9 and TRBJ2-7; D possibly corresponds to TRBD2 (6 bases). The CDR3 consists of 15 residues. The germline V gene encodes CDR1 SEHNR and CDR2 FQNEAQ (reference sequence). V was pared by 4 bases and J by 0 bases, with 13 bases between. This chain's CDR3 is CASSYRGTNSYEQYF. CDR3 nucleotides: TGTGCCAGCAGCTACCGGGGGACCAACTCCTACGAGCAGTACTTC.

The chain carries TRBV10-1 and TRBJ2-2, with TRBD1 identical over 11 bases. This CDR3 spans 16 amino acids. With V trimmed by 5 bases and J by 6 bases, 8 bases remained unmatched. Germline V lookup: CDR1 WNHNN, CDR2 SYGVQD (reference sequence). The CDR3: CASSRGTGGGPGELFF. The DNA for the CDR3 is TGCGCCAGCAGTCGAGGGACAGGGGGGGGGCCCGGGGAGCTGTTTTTT.

The chain has TRBV29-1 and TRBJ2-7, with 9 bases that match TRBD1. This CDR3 is 14 amino acids long. Trimming at V came to 6 bases and at J to 0 bases, leaving 6 bases not matched to a gene. Germline V lookup: CDR1 SQVTM, CDR2 ANQGSEA. DNA for the CDR3: TGCAGCGTCGGGGGGACAGGGAGCTCCTACGAGCAGTACTTC. Translating it yields CSVGGTGSSYEQYF.

The chain joins TRBV2 to TRBJ2-2, with TRBD2 identical over 9 bases. Trimming at V came to 5 bases and at J to 1 base, leaving 5 bases not matched to a gene. The CDR3 spans 16 residues. Germline-derived CDR1 and CDR2 are SNHLY and FYNNEI. This chain's CDR3 is CASSFSGSRNTGELFF. The CDR3 DNA follows: TGTGCCAGCAGTTTTAGCGGGAGTAGGAACACCGGGGAGCTGTTTTTT.

The genes are TRBV14 and TRBJ2-7, with D unclear. CDR3 length: 14 residues. From germline, CDR1 is SGHDN and CDR2 FVKESK. V lost 4 bases to trimming and J lost 2 bases, with 12 bases between them. CDR3 nucleotides: TGTGCCAGCAGCCGAAAGGAGTTTGCCTACGAGCAGTACTTC. Protein: CASSRKEFAYEQYF.

The chain has TRBV5-1 and TRBJ1-6; a possible D gene is TRBD1 (6 bases). The germline V gene has CDR1 SGHRS and CDR2 YFSETQ. V was shortened by 0 bases and J by 5 bases, with 9 bases between the two germline ends. This CDR3 spans 15 amino acids. The CDR3 DNA is TGCGCCAGCAGCTTGGGACAGGCTAATAATTCACCCCTCCACTTT. This translates into CASSLGQANNSPLHF. The full variable domain, its missing parts supplied by reference TRBV5-1 and TRBJ1-6, is KAGVTQTPRYLIKTRGQQVTLSCSPISGHRSVSWYQQTPGQGLQFLFEYFSETQRNKGNFPGRFSGRQFSNSRSEMNVSTLELGDSALYLCASSLGQANNSPLHFGNGTRLTVT.

Only one count was recorded for this clone. V and J are TRBV2 and TRBJ1-2; D is uncertain. Germline V CDR1 and CDR2: SNHLY, FYNNEI. The V gene lost 3 bases and the J gene lost 4 bases, with 9 bases spanning the gap. There are 13 residues in the CDR3. CDR3 sequence (DNA): TGTGCCAGCAGTGACATGGGAGGCTATGGCTACACCTTC. Protein: CASSDMGGYGYTF.

The chain carries TRBV9 and TRBJ2-3; 12 bases match TRBD2. CDR1 is SGDLS and CDR2 is YYNGEE in the germline V gene. The CDR3 has 20 residues. The V segment lost 2 bases and the J segment 0 bases; nucleotides outside the gene matches: 13. This CDR3 reads CASSVAPSGGLAGSTDTQYF. The CDR3 nucleotides are TGTGCCAGCAGCGTCGCTCCCAGCGGAGGACTAGCGGGGAGCACAGATACGCAGTATTTT.

This clone was seen a few times. The V gene is TRBV7-3, the J gene TRBJ2-1; 7 bases are shared with TRBD2. This CDR3 contains 14 residues. The V gene end was trimmed by 2 bases and the J gene end by 9 bases; junction bases not matched to a gene: 7. Germline assignment: CDR1 SGHTA and CDR2 FQGTGA. CDR3 coding DNA: TGTGCCAGCAGCTTACTGGCTAGCGGAGGTGAGCAGTTCTTC. Translating gives CASSLLASGGEQFF.